One T cell receptor (beta chain) is described in this entry. What it binds is not known. Amplification used 60 Vbeta primers and 13 Jbeta primers. Some clones are missing from TCRdb's copy, which holds only in-frame ones; the method was immunoSEQ multiplex PCR. Among 150,000 to 200,000 clones, 85% were seen once, and the ten largest hold 2% to 3%. This record comes from a study of cytomegalovirus exposure and HLA in healthy donors. Everyone who donated was a healthy bone marrow donor. General study findings and limits: According to an earlier analysis, most TCR beta V segments yielded productive rearrangements about 90% or about 30% of the time. Reports credit the classifier with highly specific, highly sensitive diagnosis of cytomegalovirus status. Whilst most TCR sequences proved rare, a subset of public TCRs occurred across many donors.

Germline V gene data show CDR1 as MGHRA and CDR2 as YSYEKL. CDR3 length: 16 amino acids. J lost 4 bases, V lost 5 bases, and 6 bases had no gene match. Sequenced input: PBMCs. The rearrangement uses TRBV4-1 and TRBJ2-2, with TRBD2 matching 11 bases. The origin of this receptor is a man aged 25 to 40 in good health and CMV-seropositive. As DNA, the CDR3 is TGCGCCAGCAGCACTACTAGCGGGAGTACCACCGGGGAGCTGTTTTTT. Translation gives CASSTTSGSTTGELFF.